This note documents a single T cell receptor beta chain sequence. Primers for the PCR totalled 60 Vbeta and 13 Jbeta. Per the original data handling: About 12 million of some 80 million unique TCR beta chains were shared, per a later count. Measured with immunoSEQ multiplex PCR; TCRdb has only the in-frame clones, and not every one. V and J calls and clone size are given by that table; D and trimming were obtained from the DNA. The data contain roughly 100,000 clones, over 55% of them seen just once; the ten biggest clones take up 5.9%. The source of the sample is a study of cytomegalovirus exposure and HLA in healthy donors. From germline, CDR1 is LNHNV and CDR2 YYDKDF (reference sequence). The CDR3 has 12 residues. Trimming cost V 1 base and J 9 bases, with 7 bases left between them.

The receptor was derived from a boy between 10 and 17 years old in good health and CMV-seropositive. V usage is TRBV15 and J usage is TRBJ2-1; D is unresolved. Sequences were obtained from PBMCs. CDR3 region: CATSRGSGEQFF. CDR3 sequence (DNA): TGTGCCACCAGCAGAGGTAGTGGTGAGCAGTTCTTC.